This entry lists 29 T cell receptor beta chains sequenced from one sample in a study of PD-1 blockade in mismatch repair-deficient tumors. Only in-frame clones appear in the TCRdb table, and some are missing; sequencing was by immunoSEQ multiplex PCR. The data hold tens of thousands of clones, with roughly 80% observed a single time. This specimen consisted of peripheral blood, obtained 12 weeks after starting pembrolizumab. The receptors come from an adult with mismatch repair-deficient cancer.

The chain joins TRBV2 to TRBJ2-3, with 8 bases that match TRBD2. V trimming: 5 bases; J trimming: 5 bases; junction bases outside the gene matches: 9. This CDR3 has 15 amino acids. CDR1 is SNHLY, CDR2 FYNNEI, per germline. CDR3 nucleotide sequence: TGTGCCAGCAGTTCTTCCCTCGGGGGGGGAGATACGCAGTATTTT. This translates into CASSSSLGGGDTQYF.

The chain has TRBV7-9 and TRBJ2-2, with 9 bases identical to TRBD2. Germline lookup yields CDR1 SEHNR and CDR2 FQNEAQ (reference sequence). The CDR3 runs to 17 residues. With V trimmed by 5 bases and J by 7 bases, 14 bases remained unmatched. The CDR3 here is CASSPDYGAGGGGELFF. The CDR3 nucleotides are TGTGCCAGCAGCCCCGACTATGGAGCGGGAGGAGGCGGGGAGCTGTTTTTT.

The CDR3 nucleotides are TGTGCCAGCAGTGAATTGGACACTAACTATGGCTACACCTTC. Translated, it gives CASSELDTNYGYTF. The V call is TRBV25-1, the J call TRBJ1-2, with a possible D match to TRBD1 (5 bases). The CDR3 is 14 amino acids. The V and J ends lost 1 base and 0 bases respectively, with 6 bases between them. Germline CDR1 MGHDK, CDR2 SYGVNS.

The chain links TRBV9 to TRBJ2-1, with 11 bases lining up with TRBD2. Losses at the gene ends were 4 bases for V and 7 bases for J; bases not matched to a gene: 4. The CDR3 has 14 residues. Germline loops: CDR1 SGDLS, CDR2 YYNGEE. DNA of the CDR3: TGTGCCAGCAGCCCGGGACTAGCGGAGAATGAGCAGTTCTTC. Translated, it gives CASSPGLAENEQFF.

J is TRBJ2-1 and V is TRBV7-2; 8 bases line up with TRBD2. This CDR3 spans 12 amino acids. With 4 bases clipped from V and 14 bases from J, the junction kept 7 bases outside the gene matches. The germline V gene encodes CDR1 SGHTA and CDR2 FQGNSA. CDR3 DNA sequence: TGTGCCAGCAGCTACGACGGGACTAGTGAGTTCTTC. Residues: CASSYDGTSEFF.

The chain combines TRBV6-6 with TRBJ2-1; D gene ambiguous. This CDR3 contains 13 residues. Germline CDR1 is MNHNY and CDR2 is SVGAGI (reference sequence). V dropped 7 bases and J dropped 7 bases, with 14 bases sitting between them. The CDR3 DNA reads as TGTGCCAGCACTTCCGGCCCGGCGAATGAGCAGTTCTTC. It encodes CASTSGPANEQFF.

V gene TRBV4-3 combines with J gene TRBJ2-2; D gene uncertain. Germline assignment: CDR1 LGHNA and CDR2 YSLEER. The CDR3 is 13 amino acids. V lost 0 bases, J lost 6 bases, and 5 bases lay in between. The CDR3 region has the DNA TGCGCCAGCAGCCAAGATCTGGCCGGGGAGCTGTTTTTT. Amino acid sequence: CASSQDLAGELFF.

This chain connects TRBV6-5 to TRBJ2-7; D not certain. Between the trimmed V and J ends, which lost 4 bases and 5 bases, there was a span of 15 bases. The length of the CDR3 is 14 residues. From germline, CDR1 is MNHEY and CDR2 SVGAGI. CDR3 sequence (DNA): TGTGCCAGCAGTTCCCTCCGGATTCGGAACGAGCAGTACTTC. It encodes CASSSLRIRNEQYF.

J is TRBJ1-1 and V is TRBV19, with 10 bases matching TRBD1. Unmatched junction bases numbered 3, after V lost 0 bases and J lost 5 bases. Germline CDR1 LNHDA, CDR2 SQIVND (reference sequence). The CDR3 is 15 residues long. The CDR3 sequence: CASSIEDRGATEAFF. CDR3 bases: TGTGCCAGTAGTATAGAGGACAGGGGGGCGACTGAAGCTTTCTTT.

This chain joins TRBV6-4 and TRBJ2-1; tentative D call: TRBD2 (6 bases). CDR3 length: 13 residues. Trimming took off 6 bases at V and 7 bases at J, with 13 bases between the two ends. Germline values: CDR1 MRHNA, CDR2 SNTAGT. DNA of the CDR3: TGTGCCAGCAGCTCGGAGGGTGGGAATGAGCAGTTCTTC. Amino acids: CASSSEGGNEQFF.

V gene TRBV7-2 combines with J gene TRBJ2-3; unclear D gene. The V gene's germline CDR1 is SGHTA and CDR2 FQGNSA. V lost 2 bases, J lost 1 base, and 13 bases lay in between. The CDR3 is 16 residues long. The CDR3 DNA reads TGTGCCAGCAGCTTAATTGGAATAAGTGGCACAGATACGCAGTATTTT. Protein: CASSLIGISGTDTQYF.

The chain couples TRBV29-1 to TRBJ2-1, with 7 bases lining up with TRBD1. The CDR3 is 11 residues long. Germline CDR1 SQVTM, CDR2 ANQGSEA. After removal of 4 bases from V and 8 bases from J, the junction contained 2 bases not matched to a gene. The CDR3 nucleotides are TGCAGCGTTGGACAGGGCGATGAGCAGTTCTTC. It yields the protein CSVGQGDEQFF.

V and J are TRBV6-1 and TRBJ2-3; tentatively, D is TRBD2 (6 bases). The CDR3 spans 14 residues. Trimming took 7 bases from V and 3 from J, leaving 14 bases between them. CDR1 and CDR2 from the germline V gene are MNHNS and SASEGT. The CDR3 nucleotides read TGTGCCAGCACACAGTCCCGGGGGACAGATACGCAGTATTTT. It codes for CASTQSRGTDTQYF.

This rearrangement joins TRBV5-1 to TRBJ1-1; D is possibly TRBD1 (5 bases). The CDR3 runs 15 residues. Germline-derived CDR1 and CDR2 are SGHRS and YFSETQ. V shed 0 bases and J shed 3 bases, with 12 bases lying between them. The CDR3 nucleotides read TGCGCCAGCAGCTTGGCTGCAGGGAGGGACACTGAAGCTTTCTTT. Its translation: CASSLAAGRDTEAFF.

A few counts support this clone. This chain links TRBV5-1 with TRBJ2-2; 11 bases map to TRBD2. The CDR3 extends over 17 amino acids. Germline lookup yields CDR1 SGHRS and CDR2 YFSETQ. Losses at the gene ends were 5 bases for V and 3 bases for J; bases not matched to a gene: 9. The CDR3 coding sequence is TGCGCCAGCAGATATCGAGAACTAGCGGGAGACACCGGGGAGCTGTTTTTT. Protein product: CASRYRELAGDTGELFF. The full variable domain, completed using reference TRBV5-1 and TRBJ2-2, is KAGVTQTPRYLIKTRGQQVTLSCSPISGHRSVSWYQQTPGQGLQFLFEYFSETQRNKGNFPGRFSGRQFSNSRSEMNVSTLELGDSALYLCASRYRELAGDTGELFFGEGSRLTVL.

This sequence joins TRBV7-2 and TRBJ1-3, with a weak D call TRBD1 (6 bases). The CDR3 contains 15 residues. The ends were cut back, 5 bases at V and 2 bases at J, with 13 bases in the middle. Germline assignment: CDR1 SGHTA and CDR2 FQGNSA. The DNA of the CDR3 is TGTGCCAGCAGCCTATCGACAGGCGCTGGAAACACCATATATTTT. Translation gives CASSLSTGAGNTIYF. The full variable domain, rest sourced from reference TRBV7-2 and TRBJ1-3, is GAGVSQSPSNKVTEKGKDVELRCDPISGHTALYWYRQSLGQGLEFLIYFQGNSAPDKSGLPSDRFSAERTGGSVSTLTIQRTQQEDSAVYLCASSLSTGAGNTIYFGEGSWLTVV.

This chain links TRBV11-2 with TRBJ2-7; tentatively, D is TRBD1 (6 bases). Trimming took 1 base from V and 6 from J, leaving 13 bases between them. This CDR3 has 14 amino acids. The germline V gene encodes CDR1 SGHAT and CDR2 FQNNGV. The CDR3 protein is CASSLGATGFEQYF. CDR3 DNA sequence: TGTGCCAGCAGCTTAGGGGCGACAGGTTTCGAGCAGTACTTC.

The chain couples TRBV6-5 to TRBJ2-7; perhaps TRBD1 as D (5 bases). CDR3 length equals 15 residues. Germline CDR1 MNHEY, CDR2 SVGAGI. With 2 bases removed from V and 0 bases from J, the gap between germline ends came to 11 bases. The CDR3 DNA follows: TGTGCCAGCAGTTACGGGGCGGAAAGCTCCTACGAGCAGTACTTC. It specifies CASSYGAESSYEQYF.

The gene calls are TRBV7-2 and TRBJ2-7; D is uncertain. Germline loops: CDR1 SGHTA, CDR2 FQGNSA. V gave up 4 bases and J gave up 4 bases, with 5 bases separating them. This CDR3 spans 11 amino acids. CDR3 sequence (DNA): TGTGCCAGCAGCTCTCAATACGAGCAGTACTTC. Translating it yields CASSSQYEQYF.

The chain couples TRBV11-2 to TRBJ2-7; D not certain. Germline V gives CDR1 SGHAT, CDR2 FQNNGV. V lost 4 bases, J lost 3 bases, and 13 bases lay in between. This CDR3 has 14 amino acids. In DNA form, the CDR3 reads TGTGCCAGCAGCTCGGACGAAACGCACTACGAGCAGTACTTC. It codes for CASSSDETHYEQYF.

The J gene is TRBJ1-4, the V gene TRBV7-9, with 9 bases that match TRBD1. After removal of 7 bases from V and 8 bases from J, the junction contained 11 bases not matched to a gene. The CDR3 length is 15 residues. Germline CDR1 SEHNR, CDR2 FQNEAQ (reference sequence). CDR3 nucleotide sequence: TGTGCCAGCATCCCATTGGGACAGGGCGCCGAAAAACTGTTTTTT. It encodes CASIPLGQGAEKLFF.

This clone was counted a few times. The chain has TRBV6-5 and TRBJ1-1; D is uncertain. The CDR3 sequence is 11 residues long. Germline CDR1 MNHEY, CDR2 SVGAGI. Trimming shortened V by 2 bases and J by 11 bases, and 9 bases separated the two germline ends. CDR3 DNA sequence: TGTGCCAGCAGTTACGAATCATACGCTTTCTTT. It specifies CASSYESYAFF.

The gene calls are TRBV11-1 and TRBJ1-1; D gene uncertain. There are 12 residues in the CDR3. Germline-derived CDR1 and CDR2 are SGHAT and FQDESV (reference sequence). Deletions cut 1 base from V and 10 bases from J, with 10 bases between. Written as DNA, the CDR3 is TGTGCCAGCAGCTTAGAAGAGGCTGGAGCTTTCTTT. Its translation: CASSLEEAGAFF.

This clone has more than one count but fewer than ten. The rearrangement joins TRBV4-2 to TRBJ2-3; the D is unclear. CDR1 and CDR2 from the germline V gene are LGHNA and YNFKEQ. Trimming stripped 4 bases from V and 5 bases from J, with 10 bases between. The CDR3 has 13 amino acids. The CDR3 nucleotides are TGTGCCAGCAGCCGGTTGATGGGAGATACGCAGTATTTT. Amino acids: CASSRLMGDTQYF.

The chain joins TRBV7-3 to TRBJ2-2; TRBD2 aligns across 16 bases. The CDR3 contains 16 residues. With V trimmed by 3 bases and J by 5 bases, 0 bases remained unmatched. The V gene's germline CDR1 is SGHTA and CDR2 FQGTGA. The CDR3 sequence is CASSLGLAGGTGELFF. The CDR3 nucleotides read TGTGCCAGCAGCTTGGGACTAGCGGGAGGGACCGGGGAGCTGTTTTTT.

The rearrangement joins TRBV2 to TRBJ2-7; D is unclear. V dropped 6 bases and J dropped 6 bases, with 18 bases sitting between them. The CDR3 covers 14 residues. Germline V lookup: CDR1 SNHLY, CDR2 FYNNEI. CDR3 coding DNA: TGTGCCAGCAGGGAGAAAGGTGGGGAAGGCGAGCAGTACTTC. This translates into CASREKGGEGEQYF.

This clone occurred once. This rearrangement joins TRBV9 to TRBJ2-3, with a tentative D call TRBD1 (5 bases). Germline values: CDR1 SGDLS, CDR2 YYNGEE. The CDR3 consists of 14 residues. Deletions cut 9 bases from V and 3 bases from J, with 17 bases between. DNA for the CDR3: TGTGCCACCGCACCAGGGCCGAGGACAGATACGCAGTATTTT. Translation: CATAPGPRTDTQYF. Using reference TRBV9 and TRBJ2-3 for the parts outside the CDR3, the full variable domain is DSGVTQTPKHLITATGQRVTLRCSPRSGDLSVYWYQQSLDQGLQFLIQYYNGEERAKGNILERFSAQQFPDLHSELNLSSLELGDSALYFCATAPGPRTDTQYFGPGTRLTVL.

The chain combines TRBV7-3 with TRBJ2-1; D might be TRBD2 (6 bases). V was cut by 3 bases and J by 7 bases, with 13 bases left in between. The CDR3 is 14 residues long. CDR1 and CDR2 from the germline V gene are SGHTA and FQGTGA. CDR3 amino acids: CASSFGREVNEQFF. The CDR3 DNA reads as TGTGCCAGCAGCTTCGGGCGGGAAGTAAATGAGCAGTTCTTC.

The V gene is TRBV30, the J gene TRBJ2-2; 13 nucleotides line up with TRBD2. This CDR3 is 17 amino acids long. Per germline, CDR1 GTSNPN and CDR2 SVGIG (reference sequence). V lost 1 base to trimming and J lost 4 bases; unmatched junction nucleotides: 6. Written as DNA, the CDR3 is TGTGCCTGGAGTGGGAGGACTAGCGGGAGAACCACCGGGGAGCTGTTTTTT. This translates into CAWSGRTSGRTTGELFF.